One sample yielded the 27 T cell receptor beta chains listed below, sequenced in a study of OX40 agonist ivuxolimab in advanced cancers. Measured with immunoSEQ multiplex PCR; TCRdb has only the in-frame clones, and not every one. The sample records about 73,000 clones, 80% to 90% being singletons. The material sequenced was CD4+ or CD8+ T cells sorted from blood, taken in a trial of the OX40 agonist ivuxolimab. Receptor source: an adult with an advanced solid tumor such as melanoma, head and neck, liver or kidney cancer.

V is TRBV6-6 and J is TRBJ1-5; D is possibly TRBD1 (5 bases). This CDR3 contains 14 residues. Germline CDR1 reads MNHNY; CDR2 reads SVGAGI (reference sequence). The V and J ends lost 0 bases and 7 bases respectively, with 10 bases between them. The CDR3 sequence: CASSYSREGQPQHF. CDR3 in DNA: TGTGCCAGCAGTTACTCCAGGGAAGGCCAGCCCCAGCATTTT.

The CDR3 is CASSSGRAQETQYF. CDR3 in DNA: TGTGCCAGCAGCTCCGGACGGGCCCAAGAGACCCAGTACTTC. The chain couples TRBV7-7 to TRBJ2-5, with D hard to call. V lost 4 bases and J 1 base, leaving 10 bases between the germline ends. In germline, CDR1 is SSHAT, CDR2 FNYEAQ (reference sequence). CDR3 length: 14 residues. The complete variable domain, with remaining parts taken from reference TRBV7-7 and TRBJ2-5, reads GAGVSQSPRYKVTKRGQDVTLRCDPISSHATLYWYQQALGQGPEFLTYFNYEAQPDKSGLPSDRFSAERPEGSISTLTIQRTEQRDSAMYRCASSSGRAQETQYFGPGTRLLVL.

The J gene is TRBJ2-7, the V gene TRBV7-2, with D perhaps matching TRBD2 (6 bases). Germline lookup yields CDR1 SGHTA and CDR2 FQGNSA. CDR3 size: 15 residues. V lost 3 bases to trimming and J lost 7 bases, with 19 bases between them. This CDR3 reads CASSLGRTISGEQYF. As DNA, the CDR3 is TGTGCCAGCAGCTTGGGCCGGACTATTTCGGGGGAGCAGTACTTC.

The V call is TRBV6-5, the J call TRBJ1-1; D ambiguous. Trimming took off 7 bases at V and 0 bases at J, with 12 bases between the two ends. The CDR3 runs 14 residues. Looked up from germline, CDR1 is MNHEY and CDR2 is SVGAGI. The DNA for the CDR3 is TGTGCCAGCACCACGACCCGACTGAACACTGAAGCTTTCTTT. Its protein is CASTTTRLNTEAFF.

As DNA, the CDR3 is TGTGCCAGCAGTTCGCAGGGGCGCACTGAAGCTTTCTTT. Its translation: CASSSQGRTEAFF. The genes are TRBV2 and TRBJ1-1, with D possibly TRBD1 on 6 matching bases. Germline CDR1 reads SNHLY; CDR2 reads FYNNEI. Trimming pared 5 bases from V and 4 bases from J, leaving 11 bases between. There are 13 residues in the CDR3.

V gene TRBV19 combines with J gene TRBJ2-1; 7 bases agree with TRBD2. The V gene's germline CDR1 is LNHDA and CDR2 SQIVND (reference sequence). V shed 5 bases and J 0 bases; nucleotides not matched to a gene: 7. The CDR3 covers 16 residues. The CDR3 loop reads CASSLGTMFSYNEQFF. CDR3 sequence (DNA): TGTGCCAGTAGTCTCGGGACTATGTTCTCCTACAATGAGCAGTTCTTC.

The chain carries TRBV4-2 and TRBJ1-4, with D hard to call. The CDR3 loop spans 15 amino acids. CDR1 LGHNA and CDR2 YNFKEQ come from the germline V gene. The V end was cut by 1 base, the J end by 8 bases, with 14 bases between. The CDR3 protein is CASSQGLRGQEKLFF. CDR3 coding DNA: TGTGCCAGCAGCCAAGGGTTGAGAGGGCAGGAAAAACTGTTTTTT.

The genes are TRBV7-9 and TRBJ2-3; D gene uncertain. In germline, CDR1 is SEHNR, CDR2 FQNEAQ (reference sequence). V was shortened by 3 bases and J by 2 bases, with 12 bases between the two germline ends. This CDR3 is built from 15 residues. CDR3 DNA sequence: TGTGCCAGCAGCTTGGTGGTACTCCCCACAGATACGCAGTATTTT. This gives the protein CASSLVVLPTDTQYF.

V and J are TRBV7-2 and TRBJ2-1, with TRBD2 matching 9 bases. Trimming removed 5 bases from V and 9 bases from J; junction bases left unmatched: 14. The germline V gene encodes CDR1 SGHTA and CDR2 FQGNSA. This CDR3 has 16 residues. The CDR3 nucleotides read TGTGCCAGCAGCCCTCTTCGGGCGGGGGGGCGTGCTGAGCAGTTCTTC. Its translation: CASSPLRAGGRAEQFF.

V usage is TRBV9 and J usage is TRBJ2-7; tentatively, D is TRBD2 (6 bases). The CDR3 length is 17 residues. V was shortened by 4 bases and J by 1 base, with 21 bases between the two germline ends. Germline values: CDR1 SGDLS, CDR2 YYNGEE. The chain's CDR3 is CASSPVGGSPLSYEQYF. CDR3 in DNA: TGTGCCAGCAGCCCCGTGGGAGGCAGCCCCTTGTCCTACGAGCAGTACTTC.

About this clone itself: The junction shows a germline mismatch at one end, possibly a read error. The chain couples TRBV5-1 to TRBJ2-2; D might be TRBD2 (6 bases). CDR3 length: 16 amino acids. Per germline, CDR1 SGHRS and CDR2 YFSETQ. In DNA form, the CDR3 reads TGCGCCAGCAGGGGTGAGGGACGGGGGAACGCCGGGGAGCTGTTTTTT. It codes for CASRGEGRGNAGELFF.

This clone appeared a single time. The chain couples TRBV28 to TRBJ1-1, with 7 bases matching TRBD1. The V segment lost 2 bases and the J segment 7 bases; nucleotides outside the gene matches: 7. This CDR3 has 14 residues. CDR1 and CDR2 from the germline V gene are MDHEN and SYDVKM. The CDR3 here is CASSLDRVGREAFF. The CDR3 DNA reads as TGTGCCAGCAGTTTAGACAGGGTAGGACGTGAAGCTTTCTTT.

This clone was detected many times. The CDR3 protein is CALSLDWTSGGRGQFF. CDR3 DNA sequence: TGTGCCTTATCACTTGACTGGACTAGCGGGGGAAGGGGGCAGTTCTTC. V and J are TRBV30 and TRBJ2-1; 13 bases match TRBD2. The CDR3 runs 16 residues. V trimming: 7 bases; J trimming: 12 bases; junction bases outside the gene matches: 18. CDR1 and CDR2 from the germline V gene are GTSNPN and SVGIG (reference sequence).

V usage is TRBV10-3 and J usage is TRBJ2-6, with 8 positions matching TRBD2. With 6 bases clipped from V and 2 bases from J, the junction kept 6 bases outside the gene matches. Germline V CDR1 and CDR2: ENHRY, SYGVKD. The CDR3 is 16 residues long. The CDR3 coding sequence is TGTGCCATCAGGACCCGGGGGGGGACTGGGGCCAACGTCCTGACTTTC. Translated, it gives CAIRTRGGTGANVLTF.

The chain has TRBV30 and TRBJ2-7; 9 bases are shared with TRBD2. Losses at the gene ends were 4 bases for V and 6 bases for J; bases not matched to a gene: 10. CDR1 and CDR2 (germline): GTSNPN, SVGIG (reference sequence). The CDR3 consists of 14 residues. As DNA, the CDR3 is TGTGCCTGGAATGTCGGCGGGGGGGCGTCCGAGCAGTACTTC. Encoded protein: CAWNVGGGASEQYF. The full variable domain, its missing parts supplied by reference TRBV30 and TRBJ2-7, is SQTIHQWPATLVQPVGSPLSLECTVEGTSNPNLYWYRQAAGRGLQLLFYSVGIGQISSEVPQNLSASRPQDRQFILSSKKLLLSDSGFYLCAWNVGGGASEQYFGPGTRLTVT.

This chain links TRBV6-5 with TRBJ2-7; no reliable D call. Germline CDR1 and CDR2: MNHEY and SVGAGI. V dropped 5 bases and J dropped 5 bases, with 19 bases sitting between them. The CDR3 loop spans 15 amino acids. CDR3 nucleotide sequence: TGTGCCAGCAGTAAAGACCGTTCAGGCGCCCACGAGCAGTACTTC. Its translation is CASSKDRSGAHEQYF.

The genes are TRBV2 and TRBJ2-1, with D possibly being TRBD2 (6 bases). The CDR3 runs to 15 residues. V was shortened by 3 bases and J by 9 bases, with 18 bases between the two germline ends. From germline, CDR1 is SNHLY and CDR2 FYNNEI. The CDR3 DNA sequence: TGTGCCAGCAGTGAGGAGGGCGGGATTAGAGTTGAGCAGTTCTTC. It specifies CASSEEGGIRVEQFF.

The V call is TRBV11-1, the J call TRBJ1-2, with TRBD1 matching 9 bases. Germline trimming cut 5 bases from V and 1 base from J; bases unmatched to any gene: 8. The CDR3 has 16 residues. The germline CDR1 and CDR2 sequences are SGHAT and FQDESV (reference sequence). Here the CDR3 DNA reads TGTGCCAGCAGCGCAATGGGACAGGGACATAACTATGGCTACACCTTC. Translated: CASSAMGQGHNYGYTF.

CDR3 nucleotide sequence: TGTGCCAGCAGTCTTTTCTTAGGGGGATCGAACACTGAAGCTTTCTTT. It translates to CASSLFLGGSNTEAFF. The rearrangement links TRBV27 to TRBJ1-1; tentative D call: TRBD1 (6 bases). The CDR3 extends over 16 amino acids. V lost 5 bases and J lost 1, with 17 bases in between. The germline CDR1 and CDR2 sequences are MNHEY and SMNVEV (reference sequence).

The gene calls are TRBV7-2 and TRBJ2-4; TRBD2 agrees at 7 bases. CDR1 SGHTA and CDR2 FQGNSA come from the germline V gene. The CDR3 covers 15 residues. Losses at the gene ends were 4 bases for V and 6 bases for J; bases not matched to a gene: 9. This CDR3 reads CASSSPRTSANIQYF. The DNA for the CDR3 is TGTGCCAGCAGCTCCCCCCGGACTAGTGCAAACATTCAGTACTTC. The whole variable domain, remainder taken from reference TRBV7-2 and TRBJ2-4, is GAGVSQSPSNKVTEKGKDVELRCDPISGHTALYWYRQSLGQGLEFLIYFQGNSAPDKSGLPSDRFSAERTGGSVSTLTIQRTQQEDSAVYLCASSSPRTSANIQYFGAGTRLSVL.

The CDR3 is CASSVGREGEQYF. The CDR3 DNA reads as TGTGCCAGCAGCGTGGGCAGGGAGGGCGAGCAGTACTTC. The V gene is TRBV9, the J gene TRBJ2-7; 7 nucleotides line up with TRBD2. This CDR3 region has 13 residues. V lost 2 bases, J lost 6 bases, and 5 bases stayed unmatched. Germline lookup yields CDR1 SGDLS and CDR2 YYNGEE.

The J gene is TRBJ1-2, the V gene TRBV9, with 10 bases aligning to TRBD1. The CDR3 totals 14 residues. The ends lost 4 bases at V and 6 bases at J; junction bases unmatched: 6. The germline V gene encodes CDR1 SGDLS and CDR2 YYNGEE. The CDR3 nucleotides are TGTGCCAGCAGCCCATCCGGACAGGGGGATGGCTACACCTTC. It translates to CASSPSGQGDGYTF. Supplemented by reference TRBV9 and TRBJ1-2, the full variable domain reads DSGVTQTPKHLITATGQRVTLRCSPRSGDLSVYWYQQSLDQGLQFLIQYYNGEERAKGNILERFSAQQFPDLHSELNLSSLELGDSALYFCASSPSGQGDGYTFGSGTRLTVV.

The V and J genes are TRBV6-6 and TRBJ1-2; perhaps TRBD1 as D (5 bases). The CDR3 length is 14 residues. The V gene's germline CDR1 is MNHNY and CDR2 SVGAGI (reference sequence). V lost 4 bases, J lost 6 bases, and 15 bases lay in between. The CDR3 coding sequence is TGTGCCAGCAGTTCCTGGCAGGGCGAGAATGGCTACACCTTC. Residues: CASSSWQGENGYTF.

V and J are TRBV11-3 and TRBJ2-1; D possibly uses TRBD1 or TRBD2 (5 bases each). The CDR3 consists of 19 residues. V gave up 1 base and J gave up 5 bases, with 24 bases separating them. Germline CDR1 reads SGHNT; CDR2 reads YENEEA. The CDR3 sequence is CASSLGFLGDDPHDNEQFF. Here the CDR3 DNA reads TGTGCCAGCAGCTTAGGGTTCCTCGGGGACGATCCGCACGACAATGAGCAGTTCTTC.

V and J are TRBV4-2 and TRBJ2-5; 10 bases agree with TRBD2. Trimming at V came to 0 bases and at J to 1 base, leaving 14 bases not matched to a gene. The CDR3 is made up of 20 amino acids. Germline V gene sequence: CDR1 LGHNA, CDR2 YNFKEQ. CDR3 residues: CASSQDPGSSGRWGQETQYF. The CDR3 DNA reads as TGTGCCAGCAGCCAAGATCCCGGTAGTAGCGGGAGGTGGGGCCAAGAGACCCAGTACTTC.

The genes are TRBV7-9 and TRBJ2-7; TRBD1 aligns across 8 bases. Looked up from germline, CDR1 is SEHNR and CDR2 is FQNEAQ (reference sequence). This CDR3 region has 15 residues. V shed 2 bases and J 4 bases; nucleotides not matched to a gene: 7. CDR3 loop: CASSLIPGGAYEQYF. CDR3 nucleotides: TGTGCCAGCAGCTTAATCCCAGGGGGCGCGTACGAGCAGTACTTC. The variable domain in full, with the rest retrieved from reference TRBV7-9 and TRBJ2-7, is DTGVSQNPRHKITKRGQNVTFRCDPISEHNRLYWYRQTLGQGPEFLTYFQNEAQLEKSRLLSDRFSAERPKGSFSTLEIQRTEQGDSAMYLCASSLIPGGAYEQYFGPGTRLTVT.

The rearrangement uses TRBV7-2 and TRBJ1-2; 9 bases are a match to TRBD1. The V gene's germline CDR1 is SGHTA and CDR2 FQGNSA. After removal of 1 base from V and 5 bases from J, the junction contained 5 bases not matched to a gene. The CDR3 consists of 15 residues. The CDR3 here is CASSLVGQGLYGYTF. CDR3 sequence (DNA): TGTGCCAGCAGCTTAGTGGGACAGGGCCTATATGGCTACACCTTC.